A single sample is the source of the 24 T cell receptor beta chains below, sequenced in a study of regulatory T cells in long-lasting Graves disease. The time point denotes: newly diagnosed GD, antithyroid drugs for less than 3 months. Extracted RNA from PBMCs served as the source of the TCR library. Arm-PCR of CDR3 regions and iRepertoire HTBI primers were the basis on which TCR beta libraries were built. From the multiplex PCR reads, TCRdb called clonotypes with MiXCR, one entry per CDR3 protein. The sample lists 250,000 or so distinct CDR3 sequences, just over 20% occurring once. Specimen: peripheral blood mononuclear cells (PBMCs), collected at new diagnosis, from a patient treated with antithyroid drugs. All receptors derive from a female donor with Graves disease.

The chain is built from TRBV28 and TRBJ1-5; 8 bases match TRBD1. This CDR3 has 16 residues. The junction had 15 bases not matched to a gene; V was cut back by 7 bases and J by 7 bases. Germline V gene data show CDR1 as MDHEN and CDR2 as SYDVKM. Written as DNA, the CDR3 is TGTGCCAGCACCTCTCAGGGGGCAGGGGGGAGGCAGCCCCAGCATTTT. Residues: CASTSQGAGGRQPQHF.

This clonotype was seen at least ten times. This chain connects TRBV20-1 to TRBJ2-7; D gene unclear. Trimming pared 6 bases from V and 4 bases from J, leaving 10 bases between. The CDR3 runs 11 residues. Germline V gene sequence: CDR1 DFQATT, CDR2 SNEGSKA (reference sequence). CDR3 DNA sequence: TGCAGTGCACGACTCGGGTACGAGCAGTACTTC. It yields the protein CSARLGYEQYF.

The chain is built from TRBV9 and TRBJ1-1; D might be TRBD1 (5 bases). V dropped 0 bases and J dropped 0 bases, with 9 bases sitting between them. The germline V gene encodes CDR1 SGDLS and CDR2 YYNGEE. The CDR3 length is 15 residues. CDR3 sequence reads: CASSVGGQMNTEAFF. CDR3 coding DNA: TGTGCCAGCAGCGTAGGGGGCCAGATGAACACTGAAGCTTTCTTT.

In this sample, this clonotype turned up many times. This sequence joins TRBV24-1 and TRBJ1-5; 10 positions agree with TRBD1. The length of the CDR3 is 16 residues. The ends lost 3 bases at V and 4 bases at J; junction bases unmatched: 5. CDR1 is KGHDR, CDR2 SFDVKD, per germline. The DNA of the CDR3 is TGTGCCACCAGTGATACCCGGGACAGGGGAAATCAGCCCCAGCATTTT. Its protein is CATSDTRDRGNQPQHF.

The chain joins TRBV7-9 to TRBJ2-3; 15 bases are shared with TRBD2. V shed 4 bases, J shed 4 bases, and the junction held 12 bases outside the gene matches. Germline V CDR1 and CDR2: SEHNR, FQNEAQ (reference sequence). This CDR3 comprises 19 residues. As DNA, the CDR3 is TGTGCCAGCAGCTCAGAGTGGGACGGACTAGCGGGAGGGCCAGATACGCAGTATTTT. Translation: CASSSEWDGLAGGPDTQYF.

This clonotype was detected once. The gene calls are TRBV7-6 and TRBJ1-6, with 7 bases identical to TRBD1. After removal of 3 bases from V and 9 bases from J, the junction contained 2 bases not matched to a gene. Germline V gives CDR1 SGHVS, CDR2 FNYEAQ. This CDR3 region has 13 residues. The CDR3, as DNA: TGTGCCAGCAGCTTCCAGGGGGGTTCACCCCTCCACTTT. This sequence encodes CASSFQGGSPLHF. Full variable domain (remainder filled in from reference TRBV7-6 and TRBJ1-6): GAGVSQSPRYKVTKRGQDVALRCDPISGHVSLYWYRQALGQGPEFLTYFNYEAQQDKSGLPNDRFSAERPEGSISTLTIQRTEQRDSAMYRCASSFQGGSPLHFGNGTRLTVT.

This clonotype was recorded at least ten times. The genes are TRBV7-2 and TRBJ2-7; D is unresolved. The CDR3 sequence is 12 residues long. Trimming removed 1 base at V and 5 bases at J, with 6 bases between. The germline V gene encodes CDR1 SGHTA and CDR2 FQGNSA. CDR3 DNA sequence: TGTGCCAGCAGCTTAGGGTGGGACGAGCAGTACTTC. This sequence encodes CASSLGWDEQYF.

Many counts were recorded for this clonotype. This sequence joins TRBV20-1 and TRBJ1-1; D is ambiguous. V was clipped by 1 base and J by 0 bases, with 6 bases between them. The CDR3 extends over 13 amino acids. CDR1 is DFQATT, CDR2 SNEGSKA, per germline (reference sequence). The CDR3 nucleotides are TGCAGTGCTAGAGTTCAGATGAACACTGAAGCTTTCTTT. Encoded protein: CSARVQMNTEAFF.

This clonotype occurred many times. This chain links TRBV20-1 with TRBJ1-1; D might be TRBD1 (5 bases). This CDR3 region has 12 residues. The V gene lost 0 bases and the J gene lost 11 bases, with 13 bases spanning the gap. Germline V gene lookup returns CDR1 DFQATT and CDR2 SNEGSKA (reference sequence). CDR3 residues: CSAREGGMDAFF. DNA of the CDR3: TGCAGTGCTAGAGAGGGGGGGATGGATGCTTTCTTT.

This sequence joins TRBV28 and TRBJ1-4, with 10 bases identical to TRBD1. The CDR3 runs to 15 residues. With 7 bases clipped from V and 7 bases from J, the junction kept 9 bases outside the gene matches. Germline lookup yields CDR1 MDHEN and CDR2 SYDVKM. CDR3 amino acids: CASTVAWTGGEKLFF. The DNA of the CDR3 is TGTGCCAGCACCGTCGCATGGACAGGGGGTGAAAAACTGTTTTTT. The complete variable domain, with remaining parts taken from reference TRBV28 and TRBJ1-4, reads DVKVTQSSRYLVKRTGEKVFLECVQDMDHENMFWYRQDPGLGLRLIYFSYDVKMKEKGDIPEGYSVSREKKERFSLILESASTNQTSMYLCASTVAWTGGEKLFFGSGTQLSVL.

This clonotype was observed at least ten times. V is TRBV20-1 and J is TRBJ1-2, with D uncertain. V dropped 1 base and J dropped 8 bases, with 8 bases sitting between them. The CDR3 contains 11 residues. The germline gives CDR1 DFQATT, CDR2 SNEGSKA (reference sequence). The CDR3 sequence: CSARAESGYTF. The CDR3 region has the DNA TGCAGTGCTAGAGCGGAGAGCGGCTACACCTTC.

In its sample, this clonotype was seen many times. V gene TRBV19 combines with J gene TRBJ1-1; tentatively, D is TRBD1 (5 bases). The CDR3 is 14 residues long. V shed 4 bases and J shed 4 bases, with 13 bases lying between them. From germline, CDR1 is LNHDA and CDR2 SQIVND (reference sequence). The CDR3 DNA reads TGTGCCAGTAGTAACCTCCCAGGGTTCACTGAAGCTTTCTTT. As protein: CASSNLPGFTEAFF.

This clonotype was detected only a few times. This CDR3 is CASSFPTTSLSVSEQYF. The CDR3 region has the DNA TGTGCCAGCAGCTTCCCGACGACTAGTCTCTCCGTGAGCGAGCAGTACTTC. The chain is built from TRBV11-2 and TRBJ2-7; possibly TRBD2 for D (6 bases). The CDR3 covers 17 residues. V lost 3 bases, J lost 6 bases, and 24 bases lay in between. Per the germline V gene, CDR1 is SGHAT and CDR2 is FQNNGV.

This clonotype was seen repeatedly, ten times or more. The chain combines TRBV7-3 with TRBJ2-3; TRBD1 or TRBD2 may be the D gene (7 bases each). Germline-derived CDR1 and CDR2 are SGHTA and FQGTGA. V was trimmed by 3 bases and J by 0 bases, leaving 16 bases between them. The CDR3 length is 17 residues. CDR3 coding DNA: TGTGCCAGCAGCTTTTCAGGGGGGGGATCGAGCACAGATACGCAGTATTTT. Translation gives CASSFSGGGSSTDTQYF.

This clonotype has ten or more counts. The chain recombines TRBV13 with TRBJ2-7; 12 nucleotides match TRBD1. CDR1 is PRHDT, CDR2 FYEKMQ, per germline (reference sequence). There are 15 residues in the CDR3. V was clipped by 5 bases and J by 3 bases; unmatched bases: 5. For the CDR3, the DNA is TGTGCCAGCAGCCAAGGGACAGGGGGCTTCTACGAGCAGTACTTC. Protein product: CASSQGTGGFYEQYF.

This clonotype turned up a few times. The chain is built from TRBV6-1 and TRBJ2-3; tentatively, D is TRBD1 (7 bases). V was shortened by 3 bases and J by 4 bases, with 11 bases between the two germline ends. Germline lookup yields CDR1 MNHNS and CDR2 SASEGT. This CDR3 contains 14 residues. In DNA, the CDR3 is TGTGCCAGCAGTGAGTCCAGGGGGGCAGATACGCAGTATTTT. It translates to CASSESRGADTQYF.

This clonotype was recorded at least ten times. The V call is TRBV6-2 or TRBV6-3, the J call TRBJ1-5, with no clear D. The germline V gene encodes CDR1 MNHEY and CDR2 SVGEGT. Trimming removed 6 bases at V and 2 bases at J, with 8 bases between. CDR3 length: 13 residues. The CDR3: CASRLGGNQPQHF. DNA for the CDR3: TGTGCCAGCAGACTGGGAGGCAATCAGCCCCAGCATTTT.

The gene calls are TRBV19 and TRBJ2-3; no definite D call. The DNA end lines up better with TRBJ1-1; the J call may be wrong. The CDR3 loop spans 13 amino acids. Germline-derived CDR1 and CDR2 are LNHDA and SQIVND (reference sequence). CDR3 coding DNA: TGTGCCAGTAGTATAGACTTCGGAGAGAAGGCTTTCTTT. Protein sequence: CASSIDFGEKAFF.

This clonotype was counted ten times or more. This chain connects TRBV7-9 to TRBJ2-1, with 7 bases lining up with TRBD2. Germline assignment: CDR1 SEHNR and CDR2 FQNEAQ (reference sequence). The CDR3 loop spans 15 amino acids. With 5 bases clipped from V and 11 bases from J, the junction kept 15 bases outside the gene matches. The CDR3 loop reads CASSPGAGLPGKQFF. The CDR3 nucleotides are TGTGCCAGCAGCCCCGGAGCGGGACTCCCGGGAAAGCAGTTCTTC.

This clonotype has ten or more counts. This chain joins TRBV27 and TRBJ2-4, with a tentative D call TRBD1 (6 bases). V shed 5 bases and J shed 0 bases, with 14 bases lying between them. CDR1 MNHEY and CDR2 SMNVEV come from the germline V gene (reference sequence). This CDR3 has 16 residues. CDR3 protein: CASSPPDSLAKNIQYF. CDR3 in DNA: TGTGCCAGCAGTCCGCCGGACAGTCTAGCCAAAAACATTCAGTACTTC.

Comment on this clonotype: This likely came from a read error, as a far larger clone is one base away. V and J are TRBV7-6 and TRBJ2-7; perhaps D is TRBD1 or TRBD2 (7 bases each). The CDR3 sequence is 15 residues long. The V and J ends lost 5 bases and 7 bases respectively, with 21 bases between them. The germline gives CDR1 SGHVS, CDR2 FNYEAQ. The CDR3, as DNA: TGTGCCAGCAGCGGTGAGACAGGGAGGGGGAGGGAGCAGTACTTC. It codes for CASSGETGRGREQYF.

This clonotype has ten or more counts. The rearrangement uses TRBV12-3 or TRBV12-4 and TRBJ2-7, with TRBD1 matching 7 bases. CDR3 length: 13 amino acids. V lost 7 bases, J lost 5 bases, and 8 bases stayed unmatched. DNA for the CDR3: TGTGCCAGCACCGTAGGGACAGTAAACGAGCAGTACTTC. It specifies CASTVGTVNEQYF.

This clonotype was picked up many times. The chain links TRBV11-2 to TRBJ2-5; D unresolved. The V end was cut by 1 base, the J end by 5 bases, with 5 bases between. Per germline, CDR1 SGHAT and CDR2 FQNNGV. The CDR3 has 12 residues. Here the CDR3 DNA reads TGTGCCAGCAGCTTAGTATCCGAGACCCAGTACTTC. Amino acids: CASSLVSETQYF. Using reference TRBV11-2 and TRBJ2-5 for the parts outside the CDR3, the full variable domain is EAGVAQSPRYKIIEKRQSVAFWCNPISGHATLYWYQQILGQGPKLLIQFQNNGVVDDSQLPKDRFSAERLKGVDSTLKIQPAKLEDSAVYLCASSLVSETQYFGPGTRLLVL.

This clonotype was observed a few times. The gene calls are TRBV20-1 and TRBJ2-7; D is undetermined. Trimming took 6 bases from V and 3 from J, leaving 30 bases between them. CDR3 length equals 18 residues. CDR1 and CDR2 (germline): DFQATT, SNEGSKA (reference sequence). The CDR3 bases are TGCAGTGCCAGGCACTTTTTCCTCGGCAGTGAAACCTTCTACGAGCAGTACTTC. This translates into CSARHFFLGSETFYEQYF.